This T cell receptor (beta chain) comes out of a study of blood T cell repertoires in COVID-19 (dated by TCRdb to the early 2020s). About the study as a whole: The collaborator samples originated in the United States, Italy and Spain and spanned the acute and convalescent phases of COVID-19. The prospective study material was composed of cDNA or gDNA derived from T cells, B-cell-depleted T cells, or PBMCs. Subjects who had been exposed to COVID-19, were actively infected with it, or had recovered from it provided the deeply sampled blood TCRbeta repertoires that made up the dataset. The repertoires were released in a freely available public database meant as a resource for research on the immune response to SARS-CoV-2. The samples were drawn from the first 160 participants of the ongoing ImmuneRACE study and from under 1,500 subjects provided by 6 global collaborators. Sample metadata almost always included a de-identified subject ID, COVID-19 status, age in years and sex. Where HLA class I and class II types were available, the types were taken from metadata supplied by the sample provider, not from assay-based typing. The paper's findings and limits, for the study overall: Clinical and demographic metadata were provided uncurated, with the amount varying by source and participant.

The immunoSEQ Assay, a bias-controlled multiplex PCR, was used to amplify TCRbeta CDR3 regions from genomic DNA. In the paper's pipeline: Within the assay, amplification of reference gene primers was used to estimate how many nucleated cells each sample contained. Sequence reads were collapsed and filtered to measure the absolute abundance of every unique TCRbeta CDR3 rearrangement. For each sample, productive Simpson clonality was calculated by taking the square root of Simpson's diversity index across productive rearrangements. TCRdb's version of the immuneACCESS table is confined to in-frame rearrangements and falls short of the full clone set. An unresolved V gene accounts for under half of the shortfall where checked; the remainder is of unknown origin. The D gene and trimming were derived from the DNA, and the V and J assignments and clone size from that table. Within this sample are 200,000 or so clones, with 70% to 85% of them counted one time only. 6.9% of the sample is in the top ten clones.

V is trimmed back by 2 bases and J by 10 bases, and the junction contains 14 bases that no gene match accounts for. CDR1 and CDR2 are read off the germline V gene (reference sequence) as GTSNPN and SVGIG. The CDR3 goes from the cysteine to the phenylalanine over 15 residues. The DNA shown is the 45-base CDR3, in frame from base 1. This clone has a single count. Its recognized antigen is unknown. No per-base quality is available; no much larger clone lies one base away. Whole blood was collected in K2EDTA tubes by collaborating institutions according to the institutions' own protocols. Collaborator samples were shipped for TCRbeta analysis as frozen whole blood, isolated PBMCs, or DNA extracted from either sample type.

The clonotype originates from a human donor with acute or convalescent COVID-19. The donor label of this sample is uncertain. The sequenced material came from peripheral blood. This receptor chain uses TRBV30 and TRBJ2-1, with 7 bases in between that match TRBD1. The CDR3 reads as follows: CAWSNPGTVNREQFF. The DNA is TGTGCCTGGAGTAACCCCGGGACAGTCAATCGGGAGCAGTTCTTC.